The 27 T cell receptor beta chains below come from one sample, sequenced in a study of blood T cell repertoires in COVID-19. Clones were read by immunoSEQ multiplex PCR, and TCRdb kept only the in-frame ones, dropping some. The sample gives a few hundred thousand clones, about 87% of which show up once; 1% to 1.5% is in the top ten. The sequenced sample consisted of PBMCs or T cells enriched from blood (not recorded which). Source of these receptors: a man aged 25 to 40 who had recovered from COVID-19.

The V and J genes are TRBV9 and TRBJ1-5, with a possible D match to TRBD1 (5 bases). CDR3 length equals 14 residues. The germline gives CDR1 SGDLS, CDR2 YYNGEE. V dropped 0 bases and J dropped 6 bases, with 10 bases sitting between them. The CDR3 reads CASSVGAGGQPQHF. DNA of the CDR3: TGTGCCAGCAGCGTAGGGGCGGGGGGTCAGCCCCAGCATTTT.

The V call is TRBV13, the J call TRBJ1-2, with D unclear. V was pared by 5 bases and J by 4 bases, with 8 bases between. The CDR3 has 12 residues. Germline CDR1 and CDR2: PRHDT and FYEKMQ (reference sequence). CDR3 DNA: TGTGCCAGCAGCCGTCCGCGCTATGGCTACACCTTC. It encodes CASSRPRYGYTF.

This clone was detected once. The chain has TRBV5-1 and TRBJ2-7; 9 bases agree with TRBD1. Per the germline V gene, CDR1 is SGHRS and CDR2 is YFSETQ. The CDR3 consists of 15 residues. Trimming took 2 bases from V and 4 from J; bases not matched to a gene: 7. For the CDR3, the DNA is TGCGCCAGCAGCTTACACCGGGACAGGGTTTACGAGCAGTACTTC. Protein: CASSLHRDRVYEQYF.

The chain combines TRBV5-4 with TRBJ2-7; TRBD1 matches 11 bases. CDR3 size: 16 residues. From germline, CDR1 is SGHNT and CDR2 YYREEE (reference sequence). The J segment lost 2 bases and the V segment lost 4 bases, leaving 8 bases of the junction unmatched. CDR3 nucleotides: TGTGCCAGCAGCCCCGGGACAGGGGGGCCCCCCTACGAGCAGTACTTC. This sequence encodes CASSPGTGGPPYEQYF.

The chain recombines TRBV3-1 (or the pseudogene TRBV3-2) with TRBJ2-5; D perhaps matches TRBD1 (6 bases). This CDR3 contains 15 residues. Germline V CDR1 and CDR2: LGHDT, YNNKEL (reference sequence). V lost 1 base to trimming and J lost 4 bases, with 13 bases between them. DNA for the CDR3: TGTGCCAGCAGCCAAGTCCGGGCAGGGGTAGAGACCCAGTACTTC. Translation: CASSQVRAGVETQYF.

The CDR3 DNA is TGCGCCAGCAGCCGCGGGACAGGGTCTTGGAATGAGCAGTTCTTC. Residues: CASSRGTGSWNEQFF. V usage is TRBV10-1 and J usage is TRBJ2-1; TRBD1 matches 9 bases. Trimming cost V 6 bases and J 7 bases; bases outside gene matches: 10. Per the germline V gene, CDR1 is WNHNN and CDR2 is SYGVQD (reference sequence). This CDR3 is 15 amino acids long.

The rearrangement joins TRBV6-5 to TRBJ1-2; D is perhaps TRBD1 (6 bases). Germline assignment: CDR1 MNHEY and CDR2 SVGAGI. V lost 6 bases to trimming and J lost 2 bases, with 13 bases between them. The CDR3 extends over 14 amino acids. The CDR3 region is CASRTTGTNYGYTF. The CDR3 coding sequence is TGTGCCAGCAGGACTACAGGGACGAACTATGGCTACACCTTC.

Concerning this clone: In the same sample, other DNA sequences code for this CDR3. The V and J genes are TRBV7-2 and TRBJ1-2; D is unclear. Trimming left V 6 bases short and J 4 bases short, with 6 bases between. The CDR3 covers 11 residues. Germline V gene lookup returns CDR1 SGHTA and CDR2 FQGNSA. Here the CDR3 reads CASSLLYGYTF. CDR3 nucleotides: TGTGCCAGCAGTCTCCTCTATGGCTACACCTTC.

The chain recombines TRBV30 with TRBJ2-1; D is perhaps TRBD2 (5 bases). The CDR3 is made up of 13 amino acids. Trimming pared 5 bases from V and 0 bases from J, leaving 8 bases between. Germline values: CDR1 GTSNPN, CDR2 SVGIG (reference sequence). The CDR3 DNA is TGTGCCTGGCGGGATAGCTCCTACAATGAGCAGTTCTTC. This codes for CAWRDSSYNEQFF.

This rearrangement joins TRBV29-1 to TRBJ2-7; a weak D match, TRBD2 (7 bases). CDR3 length: 14 residues. Germline V gene lookup returns CDR1 SQVTM and CDR2 ANQGSEA. Deletions cut 3 bases from V and 0 bases from J, with 12 bases between. This CDR3 is CSVDSAGASYEQYF. For the CDR3, the DNA is TGCAGCGTTGATTCTGCGGGGGCCTCCTACGAGCAGTACTTC.

This chain connects TRBV23-1 to TRBJ1-5; 10 bases agree with TRBD1. TRBV23-1 is an ORF, and what it does is uncertain. The CDR3 sequence is 16 residues long. Trimming at V came to 8 bases and at J to 0 bases, leaving 7 bases not matched to a gene. The CDR3 is CASPRTGGNSNQPQHF. The CDR3 DNA reads as TGCGCCAGCCCCCGGACAGGGGGGAATAGCAATCAGCCCCAGCATTTT.

The chain joins TRBV19 to TRBJ1-1, with D tentatively TRBD1 (5 bases). The CDR3 sequence is 14 residues long. CDR1 LNHDA and CDR2 SQIVND come from the germline V gene (reference sequence). The V end lost 6 bases, the J end lost 1 base, and 12 bases lay between the germline ends. The CDR3 region has the DNA TGTGCCAGTAGGAGCAGGGCAGGGAACACTGAAGCTTTCTTT. Protein product: CASRSRAGNTEAFF.

The chain uses TRBV7-8 and TRBJ2-3; D might be TRBD2 (6 bases). The CDR3 has 19 residues. Germline V gene sequence: CDR1 SGHVS, CDR2 FQNEAQ. The ends were cut back, 1 base at V and 3 bases at J, with 23 bases in the middle. Here the CDR3 reads CASSLVPPGGAEGTDTQYF. CDR3 in DNA: TGTGCCAGCAGCTTAGTCCCCCCAGGAGGAGCGGAGGGGACAGATACGCAGTATTTT. The complete variable domain, with remaining parts taken from reference TRBV7-8 and TRBJ2-3, reads GAGVSQSPRYKVAKRGQDVALRCDPISGHVSLFWYQQALGQGPEFLTYFQNEAQLDKSGLPSDRFFAERPEGSVSTLKIQRTQQEDSAVYLCASSLVPPGGAEGTDTQYFGPGTRLTVL.

V gene TRBV7-9 combines with J gene TRBJ2-7, with a possible D match to TRBD1 (6 bases). The germline V and J ends were trimmed by 2 bases and 5 bases, with 16 bases remaining between them. The CDR3 has 15 amino acids. Germline V gene lookup returns CDR1 SEHNR and CDR2 FQNEAQ (reference sequence). DNA of the CDR3: TGTGCCAGCAGCTTAACGGACAGAGGGAGCCACGAGCAGTACTTC. Protein: CASSLTDRGSHEQYF.

V usage is TRBV7-9 and J usage is TRBJ1-5, with 9 bases that match TRBD1. This CDR3 has 16 amino acids. The germline gives CDR1 SEHNR, CDR2 FQNEAQ (reference sequence). Losses at the gene ends were 4 bases for V and 5 bases for J; bases not matched to a gene: 9. As DNA, the CDR3 is TGTGCCAGCAGCTACGACAGGGGGACCAGTGATCAGCCCCAGCATTTT. Translation: CASSYDRGTSDQPQHF.

V usage is TRBV6-5 and J usage is TRBJ1-2, with D unresolved. V was pared by 4 bases and J by 5 bases, with 5 bases between. The length of the CDR3 is 11 residues. CDR1 and CDR2 (germline): MNHEY, SVGAGI. This chain's CDR3 is CASSSNYGYTF. CDR3 DNA: TGTGCCAGCAGTTCAAATTATGGCTACACCTTC.

The chain is built from TRBV2 and TRBJ1-6; no reliable D call. CDR3 length: 15 amino acids. V lost 6 bases and J lost 2, with 11 bases in between. Per the germline V gene, CDR1 is SNHLY and CDR2 is FYNNEI. For the CDR3, the DNA is TGTGCCAGCAGCTCAGAGGTTACCTATAATTCACCCCTCCACTTT. Protein sequence: CASSSEVTYNSPLHF.

This rearrangement joins TRBV9 to TRBJ2-1; the D gene is possibly TRBD2 (7 bases). The V gene lost 0 bases and the J gene lost 10 bases, with 17 bases spanning the gap. The CDR3 totals 15 residues. Germline V lookup: CDR1 SGDLS, CDR2 YYNGEE. CDR3 DNA: TGTGCCAGCAGCGTAGATCGGGGGGCGGAGGAGGAGCAGTTCTTC. Protein: CASSVDRGAEEEQFF.

This chain joins TRBV19 and TRBJ1-4; TRBD1 aligns across 8 bases. V gave up 4 bases and J gave up 8 bases; unmatched junction bases: 9. The CDR3 is 15 amino acids. CDR1 and CDR2 (germline): LNHDA, SQIVND (reference sequence). The DNA for the CDR3 is TGTGCCAGTAGTACCGGACAGGGAACACAGGAAAAACTGTTTTTT. Protein sequence: CASSTGQGTQEKLFF.

The rearrangement joins TRBV4-1 to TRBJ2-7; TRBD1 agrees at 12 bases. The ends lost 0 bases at V and 2 bases at J; junction bases unmatched: 5. The CDR3 totals 17 residues. In germline, CDR1 is MGHRA, CDR2 YSYEKL. The CDR3 spells CASSQDPRDRGPYEQYF. As DNA, the CDR3 is TGCGCCAGCAGCCAAGACCCCCGGGACAGGGGGCCCTACGAGCAGTACTTC.

The chain has TRBV12-5 and TRBJ2-7; 11 bases are a match to TRBD1. Unmatched junction bases numbered 11, after V lost 3 bases and J lost 4 bases. Germline CDR1 LGHNT, CDR2 FRNRAP. This CDR3 has 17 residues. As DNA, the CDR3 is TGTGCTAGTGGTTTACAAATTGGGACAGGGGGTTTTTACGAGCAGTACTTC. This gives the protein CASGLQIGTGGFYEQYF.

The count of this clone is one. The chain has TRBV6-5 and TRBJ2-5; 12 positions match TRBD2. CDR3 length: 14 residues. V was pared by 9 bases and J by 5 bases, with 7 bases of the junction left unmatched. The germline CDR1 and CDR2 sequences are MNHEY and SVGAGI. This CDR3 reads CASLASGGAETQYF. Here the CDR3 DNA reads TGTGCCAGTTTGGCTAGCGGGGGGGCTGAGACCCAGTACTTC.

This clone showed up just once. The chain couples TRBV5-8 to TRBJ2-1; D not certain. V dropped 0 bases and J dropped 10 bases, with 11 bases sitting between them. In germline, CDR1 is SGHTS, CDR2 YDEGEE. The CDR3 contains 13 residues. In nucleotides, the CDR3 is TGTGCCAGCAGCTTGGTTCTGGGCAGCGAGCAGTTCTTC. Encoded protein: CASSLVLGSEQFF.

V gene TRBV5-1 combines with J gene TRBJ1-6; 9 bases map to TRBD1. Germline V gene data show CDR1 as SGHRS and CDR2 as YFSETQ. The CDR3 spans 15 residues. Trimming at V came to 2 bases and at J to 9 bases, leaving 6 bases not matched to a gene. The chain's CDR3 is CASSLSWGQGSPLHF. In DNA, the CDR3 is TGCGCCAGCAGCTTATCATGGGGACAGGGTTCACCCCTCCACTTT.

V is TRBV27 and J is TRBJ1-1, with TRBD1 matching over 9 bases. Losses at the gene ends were 4 bases for V and 5 bases for J; bases not matched to a gene: 8. Germline values: CDR1 MNHEY, CDR2 SMNVEV (reference sequence). The CDR3 sequence is 15 residues long. CDR3 sequence reads: CASSSTRQGETEAFF. The CDR3 nucleotides read TGTGCCAGCAGTTCGACGCGACAGGGGGAGACTGAAGCTTTCTTT.

V gene TRBV19 combines with J gene TRBJ1-4; 7 nucleotides align to TRBD1. Looked up from germline, CDR1 is LNHDA and CDR2 is SQIVND (reference sequence). The length of the CDR3 is 13 residues. Losses at the gene ends were 9 bases for V and 6 bases for J; bases not matched to a gene: 7. Written as DNA, the CDR3 is TGTGCCAGCCACCCGGGACAGTATGAAAAACTGTTTTTT. Translation: CASHPGQYEKLFF.

The rearrangement links TRBV5-1 to TRBJ2-3; D gene unclear. V was clipped by 0 bases and J by 2 bases, with 7 bases between them. The germline V gene has CDR1 SGHRS and CDR2 YFSETQ. The CDR3 extends over 14 amino acids. In DNA, the CDR3 is TGCGCCAGCAGCTTGGCCAGGTACACAGATACGCAGTATTTT. Its translation: CASSLARYTDTQYF.